The clone carrying this TCR beta chain was picked up one time. The antigen is undetermined. The sample originates from a study of Ad26.COV2.S vaccination and SARS-CoV-2 variants. Study-level points and caveats: Responses of spike-specific T cells (both CD8+ and CD4+) reportedly showed substantial breadth after vaccination. With respect to non-spike TCR breadth, vaccine and placebo recipients were similar.

Profiled with immunoSEQ multiplex PCR; TCRdb holds only in-frame clones, not every one. The table includes about 350,000 clones, about 89% detected once. The treatment denotes: 19 received Ad26.COV2.S at low or high dose, single or two shots; about 5 received placebo; per-sample allocation not given. Sample collection was performed on day 63 after the first vaccine or placebo injection. V lost 4 bases and J lost 3; bases outside the gene matches: 5. CDR1 and CDR2 from the germline V gene are SQVTM and ANQGSEA. The length of the CDR3 is 13 residues. The specimen was peripheral blood, collected in a trial of Ad26.COV2.S vaccine versus placebo. The rearrangement uses TRBV29-1 and TRBJ2-7; TRBD2 agrees at 8 bases. This receptor was taken from a person between 18 and 65 years old who received the Ad26.COV2.S COVID-19 vaccine or a placebo. The CDR3 loop reads CSVARTSGYEQYF. Here the CDR3 DNA reads TGCAGCGTTGCCCGAACTAGCGGCTACGAGCAGTACTTC.